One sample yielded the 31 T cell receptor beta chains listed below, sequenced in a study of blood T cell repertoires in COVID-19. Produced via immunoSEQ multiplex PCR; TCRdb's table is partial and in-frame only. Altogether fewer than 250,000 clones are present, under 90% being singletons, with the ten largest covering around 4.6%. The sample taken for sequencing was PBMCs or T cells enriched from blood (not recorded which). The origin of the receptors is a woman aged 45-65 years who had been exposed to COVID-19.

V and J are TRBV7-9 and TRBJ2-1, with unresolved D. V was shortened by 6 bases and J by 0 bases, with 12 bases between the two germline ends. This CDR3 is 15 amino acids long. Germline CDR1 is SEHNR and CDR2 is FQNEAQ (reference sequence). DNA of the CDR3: TGTGCCAGCAGGCGCCCCCTAAGCTCCTACAATGAGCAGTTCTTC. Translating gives CASRRPLSSYNEQFF.

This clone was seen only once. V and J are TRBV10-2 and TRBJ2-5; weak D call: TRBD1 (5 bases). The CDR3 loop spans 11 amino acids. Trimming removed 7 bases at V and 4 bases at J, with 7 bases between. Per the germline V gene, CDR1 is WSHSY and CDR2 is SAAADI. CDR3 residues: CASNQGETQYF. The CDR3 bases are TGCGCCAGCAATCAGGGAGAGACCCAGTACTTC.

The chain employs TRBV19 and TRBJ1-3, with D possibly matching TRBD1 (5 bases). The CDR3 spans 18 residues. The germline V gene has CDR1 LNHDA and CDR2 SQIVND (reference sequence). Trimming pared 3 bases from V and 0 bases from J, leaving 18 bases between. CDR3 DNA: TGTGCCAGTAGTATCCTGCTTGGGGCAGTTATCTCTGGAAACACCATATATTTT. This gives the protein CASSILLGAVISGNTIYF.

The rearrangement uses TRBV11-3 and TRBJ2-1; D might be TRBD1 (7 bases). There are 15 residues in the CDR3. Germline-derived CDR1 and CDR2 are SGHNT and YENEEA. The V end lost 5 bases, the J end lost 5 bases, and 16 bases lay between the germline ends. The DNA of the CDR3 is TGTGCCAGCAGCACCCGGGCGGGACAGCACAATGAGCAGTTCTTC. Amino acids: CASSTRAGQHNEQFF.

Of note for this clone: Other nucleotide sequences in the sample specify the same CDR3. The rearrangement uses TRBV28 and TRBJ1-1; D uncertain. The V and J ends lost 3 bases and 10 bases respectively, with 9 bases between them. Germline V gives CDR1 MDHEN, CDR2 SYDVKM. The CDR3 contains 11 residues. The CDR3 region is CASSFLGGAFF. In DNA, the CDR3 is TGTGCCAGCAGTTTTCTTGGAGGAGCTTTCTTT.

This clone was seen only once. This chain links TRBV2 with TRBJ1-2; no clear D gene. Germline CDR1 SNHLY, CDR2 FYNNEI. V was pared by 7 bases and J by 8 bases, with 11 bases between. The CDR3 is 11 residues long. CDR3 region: CASKALGGYTF. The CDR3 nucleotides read TGTGCCAGCAAGGCCTTGGGCGGCTACACCTTC. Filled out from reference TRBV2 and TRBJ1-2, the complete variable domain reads EPEVTQTPSHQVTQMGQEVILRCVPISNHLYFYWYRQILGQKVEFLVSFYNNEISEKSEIFDDQFSVERPDGSNFTLKIRSTKLEDSAMYFCASKALGGYTFGSGTRLTVV.

The DNA for the CDR3 is TGTGCCAGCAGTTTCGCCGACAGCTACAATGAGCAGTTCTTC. Its protein product is CASSFADSYNEQFF. The chain employs TRBV27 and TRBJ2-1; a weak D match, TRBD1 (5 bases). V was pared by 3 bases and J by 3 bases, with 9 bases between. Germline V lookup: CDR1 MNHEY, CDR2 SMNVEV (reference sequence). The CDR3 covers 14 residues.

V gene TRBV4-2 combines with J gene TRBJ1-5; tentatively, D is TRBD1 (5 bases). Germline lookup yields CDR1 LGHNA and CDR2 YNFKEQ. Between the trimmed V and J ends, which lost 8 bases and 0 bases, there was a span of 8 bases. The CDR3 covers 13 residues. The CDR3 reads CASATASNQPQHF. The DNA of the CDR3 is TGTGCCAGCGCGACAGCTAGCAATCAGCCCCAGCATTTT.

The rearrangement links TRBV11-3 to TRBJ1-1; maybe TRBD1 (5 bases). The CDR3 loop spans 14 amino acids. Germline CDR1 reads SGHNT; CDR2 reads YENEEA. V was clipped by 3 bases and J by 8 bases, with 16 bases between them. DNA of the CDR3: TGTGCCAGCAGCTTGGGGAGGGGAAATTCCGAAGCTTTCTTT. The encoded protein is CASSLGRGNSEAFF.

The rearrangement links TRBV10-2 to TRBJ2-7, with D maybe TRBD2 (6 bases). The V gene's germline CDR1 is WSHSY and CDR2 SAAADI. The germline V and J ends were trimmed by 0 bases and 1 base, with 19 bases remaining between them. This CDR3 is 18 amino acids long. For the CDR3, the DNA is TGCGCCAGCAGTGAGTCTCGAGCGGGCCCGAGAGGATCCTACGAGCAGTACTTC. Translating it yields CASSESRAGPRGSYEQYF.

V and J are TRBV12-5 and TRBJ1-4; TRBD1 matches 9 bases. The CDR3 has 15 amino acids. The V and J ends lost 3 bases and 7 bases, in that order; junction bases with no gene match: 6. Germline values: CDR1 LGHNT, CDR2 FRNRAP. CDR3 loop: CASGLPGQGGEKLFF. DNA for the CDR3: TGTGCTAGTGGTTTACCGGGACAGGGCGGTGAAAAACTGTTTTTT.

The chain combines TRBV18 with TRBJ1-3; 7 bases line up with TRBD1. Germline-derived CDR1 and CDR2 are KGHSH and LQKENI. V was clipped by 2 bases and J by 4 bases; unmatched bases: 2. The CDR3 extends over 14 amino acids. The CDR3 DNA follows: TGTGCCAGCTCACCAACAGGGGAAGGAAACACCATATATTTT. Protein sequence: CASSPTGEGNTIYF.

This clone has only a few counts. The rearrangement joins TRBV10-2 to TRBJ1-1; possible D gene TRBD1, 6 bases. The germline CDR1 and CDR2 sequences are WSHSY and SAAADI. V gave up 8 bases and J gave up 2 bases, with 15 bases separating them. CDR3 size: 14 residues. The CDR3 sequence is CASSSSRGNTEAFF. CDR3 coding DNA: TGCGCCAGCTCAAGTAGCAGGGGTAACACTGAAGCTTTCTTT.

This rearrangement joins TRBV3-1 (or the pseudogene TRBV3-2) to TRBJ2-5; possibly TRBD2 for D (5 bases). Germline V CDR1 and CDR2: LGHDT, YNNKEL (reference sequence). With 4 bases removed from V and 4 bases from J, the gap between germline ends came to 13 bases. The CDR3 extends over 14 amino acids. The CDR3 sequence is CASSRLRGRETQYF. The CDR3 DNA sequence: TGTGCCAGCAGCCGCCTAAGAGGGCGAGAGACCCAGTACTTC.

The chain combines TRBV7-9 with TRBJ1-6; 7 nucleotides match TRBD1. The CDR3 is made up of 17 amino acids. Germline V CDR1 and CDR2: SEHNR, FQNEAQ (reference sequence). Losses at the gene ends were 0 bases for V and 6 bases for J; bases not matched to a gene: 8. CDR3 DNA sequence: TGTGCCAGCAGCTTAGCGCTAATGGACAGGATTAATTCACCCCTCCACTTT. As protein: CASSLALMDRINSPLHF.

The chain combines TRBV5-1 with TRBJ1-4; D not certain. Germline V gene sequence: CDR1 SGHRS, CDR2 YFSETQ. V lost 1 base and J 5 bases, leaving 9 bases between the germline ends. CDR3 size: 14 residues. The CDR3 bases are TGCGCCAGCAGCTTGCGACAACCAAATGAAAAACTGTTTTTT. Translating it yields CASSLRQPNEKLFF.

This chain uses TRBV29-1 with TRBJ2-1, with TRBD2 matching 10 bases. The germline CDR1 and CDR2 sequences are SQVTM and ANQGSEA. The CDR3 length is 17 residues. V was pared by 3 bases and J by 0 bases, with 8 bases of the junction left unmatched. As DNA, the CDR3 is TGCAGCGTTGATGGGGAGCGGGGGGGTCCCTCCTACAATGAGCAGTTCTTC. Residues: CSVDGERGGPSYNEQFF.

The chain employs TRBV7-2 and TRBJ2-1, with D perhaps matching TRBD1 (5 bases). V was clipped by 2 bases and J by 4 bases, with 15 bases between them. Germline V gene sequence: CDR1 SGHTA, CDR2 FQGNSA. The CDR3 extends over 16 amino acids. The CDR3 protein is CASSLTGQPPYNEQFF. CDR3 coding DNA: TGTGCCAGCAGCTTAACAGGACAACCCCCTTACAATGAGCAGTTCTTC.

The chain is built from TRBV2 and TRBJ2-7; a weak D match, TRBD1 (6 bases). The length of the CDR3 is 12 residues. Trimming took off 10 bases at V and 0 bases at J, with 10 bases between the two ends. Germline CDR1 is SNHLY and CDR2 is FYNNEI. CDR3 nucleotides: TGTGCCACAGGACAGAGCTCCTACGAGCAGTACTTC. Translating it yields CATGQSSYEQYF.

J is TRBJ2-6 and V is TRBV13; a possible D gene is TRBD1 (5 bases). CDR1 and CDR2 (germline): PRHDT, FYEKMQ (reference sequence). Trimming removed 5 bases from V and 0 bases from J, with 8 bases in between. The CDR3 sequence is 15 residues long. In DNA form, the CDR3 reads TGTGCCAGCAGCCTCAGGGTCTCTGGGGCCAACGTCCTGACTTTC. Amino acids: CASSLRVSGANVLTF.

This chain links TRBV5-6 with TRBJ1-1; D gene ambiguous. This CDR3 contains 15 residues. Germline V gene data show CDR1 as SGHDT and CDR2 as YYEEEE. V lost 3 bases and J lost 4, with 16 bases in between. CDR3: CASSSLGGGPTEAFF. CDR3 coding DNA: TGTGCCAGCAGCTCTCTCGGAGGAGGACCCACTGAAGCTTTCTTT. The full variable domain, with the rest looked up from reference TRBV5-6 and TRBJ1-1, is DAGVTQSPTHLIKTRGQQVTLRCSPKSGHDTVSWYQQALGQGPQFIFQYYEEEERQRGNFPDRFSGHQFPNYSSELNVNALLLGDSALYLCASSSLGGGPTEAFFGQGTRLTVV.

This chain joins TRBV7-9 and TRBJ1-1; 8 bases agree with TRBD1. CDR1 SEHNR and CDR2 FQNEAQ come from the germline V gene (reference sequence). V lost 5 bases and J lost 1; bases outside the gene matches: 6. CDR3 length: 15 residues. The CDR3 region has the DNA TGTGCCAGCAGCCCCGGGGACAGGAAGAACACTGAAGCTTTCTTT. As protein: CASSPGDRKNTEAFF.

CDR3 region: CASSWGRGTEAFF. For the CDR3, the DNA is TGTGCCAGCAGCTGGGGGAGGGGCACTGAAGCTTTCTTT. The J gene is TRBJ1-1, the V gene TRBV5-8, with D perhaps TRBD1 (5 bases). Germline CDR1 is SGHTS and CDR2 is YDEGEE. Trimming pared 3 bases from V and 4 bases from J, leaving 10 bases between. The CDR3 has 13 residues.

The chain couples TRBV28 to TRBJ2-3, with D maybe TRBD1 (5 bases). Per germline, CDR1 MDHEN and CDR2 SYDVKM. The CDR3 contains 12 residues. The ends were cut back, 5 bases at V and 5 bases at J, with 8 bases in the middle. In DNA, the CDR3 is TGTGCCAGCAGTATCAGGGTAGATACGCAGTATTTT. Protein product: CASSIRVDTQYF.

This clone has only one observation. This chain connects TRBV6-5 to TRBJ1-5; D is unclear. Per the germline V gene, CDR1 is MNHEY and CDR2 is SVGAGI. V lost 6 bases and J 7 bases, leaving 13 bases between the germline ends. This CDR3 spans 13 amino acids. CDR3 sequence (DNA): TGTGCCAGCAGAACGGCGTCAGGACAGCCCCAGCATTTT. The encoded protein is CASRTASGQPQHF.

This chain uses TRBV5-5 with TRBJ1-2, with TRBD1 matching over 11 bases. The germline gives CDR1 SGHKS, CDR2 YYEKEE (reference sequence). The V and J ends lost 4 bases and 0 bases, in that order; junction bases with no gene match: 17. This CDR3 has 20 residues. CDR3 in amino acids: CASSLHPPRDRGTPNYGYTF. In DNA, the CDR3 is TGTGCCAGCAGCCTCCACCCACCCCGGGACAGGGGGACTCCTAACTATGGCTACACCTTC.

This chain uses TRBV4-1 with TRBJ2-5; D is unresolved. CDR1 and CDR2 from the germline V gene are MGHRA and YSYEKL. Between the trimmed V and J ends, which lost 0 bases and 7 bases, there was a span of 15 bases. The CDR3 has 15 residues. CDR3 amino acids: CASSQEFQAFGTQYF. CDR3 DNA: TGCGCCAGCAGCCAAGAATTTCAGGCTTTTGGGACCCAGTACTTC.

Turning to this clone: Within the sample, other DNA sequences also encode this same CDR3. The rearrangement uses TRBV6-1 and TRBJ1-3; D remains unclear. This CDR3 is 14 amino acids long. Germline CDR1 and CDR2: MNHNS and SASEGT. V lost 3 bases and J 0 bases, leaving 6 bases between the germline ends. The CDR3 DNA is TGTGCCAGCAGTGACGGGGTCTCTGGAAACACCATATATTTT. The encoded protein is CASSDGVSGNTIYF.

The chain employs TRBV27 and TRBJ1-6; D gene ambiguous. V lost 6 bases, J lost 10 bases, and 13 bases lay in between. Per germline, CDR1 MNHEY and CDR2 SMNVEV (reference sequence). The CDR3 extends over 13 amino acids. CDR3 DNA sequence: TGTGCCAGCAGGGACTTTCTCCAATCACCCCTCCACTTT. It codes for CASRDFLQSPLHF.

CDR3 DNA sequence: TGTGCCAGCAGCAAAGTCGTGGAGAGAGGTCAGCCCCAGCATTTT. This sequence encodes CASSKVVERGQPQHF. J is TRBJ1-5 and V is TRBV21-1. TRBV21-1 is a known pseudogene. CDR3 length: 15 residues.

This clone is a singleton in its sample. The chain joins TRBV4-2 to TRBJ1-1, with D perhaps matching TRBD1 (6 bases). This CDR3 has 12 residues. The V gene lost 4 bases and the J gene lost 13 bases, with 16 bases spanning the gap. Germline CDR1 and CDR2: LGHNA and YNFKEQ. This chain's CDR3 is CASSLGRGKLFF. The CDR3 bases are TGTGCCAGCAGCCTCGGGAGGGGGAAGCTTTTCTTT.